This TCR beta chain was obtained from a study of PD-L1 blockade in urothelial cancer. Study-level information: About 85% of the roughly 29 patients comprised males who had bladder-origin urothelial cancer. After treatment start, blood was analyzed at 3 weeks (second dose) and at 6 weeks.

This CDR3 region has 16 residues. The junction had 12 bases not matched to a gene; V was cut back by 2 bases and J by 10 bases. Per the germline V gene, CDR1 is KGHSH and CDR2 is LQKENI. Time point noted: peripheral blood 6 weeks after treatment start. This table comes from immunoSEQ multiplex PCR, and its TCRdb copy is limited to in-frame clones, with some not included. The table lists some 51,000 clones, approximately 90% of them singletons, with less than 2.5% in the top ten. The sequence came from a man between 60 and 75 years old with urothelial cancer. This chain links TRBV18 with TRBJ1-5, with 9 positions matching TRBD1. The input for sequencing was PBMCs, taken around atezolizumab (anti-PD-L1) treatment. CDR3 loop: CASSPESGTGNGPQHF. In DNA form, the CDR3 reads TGTGCCAGCTCACCAGAGTCCGGGACAGGGAATGGTCCCCAGCATTTT.